Listed below are T cell receptor beta chains from one sample, sequenced in a study of blood T cells in healthy people across ages. One entry per CDR3 protein, called by TCRdb with MiXCR from the 5' RACE reads. The repertoire has some 1.8 million distinct CDR3 sequences, about 39% of them found once; the top ten carry 20% to 25%. Sequenced input: blood. The receptors derive from a human donor in good health. Each CDR3 is given with its conserved first and last residue. D genes are given only for firm matches. A clone size is listed for some rows: how often the clone was seen (once, few, many), or a class if it is expanded.

D	size	J	V	DNA	CDR3
TRBD1	few	TRBJ1-1	TRBV5-1	TGCGCCAGCAGCTCAGGACAGGGTCGGGTGAACACTGAAGCTTTCTTT	CASSSGQGRVNTEAFF
NA	NA	TRBJ1-1	TRBV7-3	TGTGCCAGCAGCGCGCTTGCAGGCACTGAAGCTTTCTTT	CASSALAGTEAFF
NA	NA	TRBJ2-3	TRBV6-4	TGTGCCAGCAGCCGGGCTCAACCAGATACGCAGTATTTT	CASSRAQPDTQYF
NA	once	TRBJ2-5	TRBV28	TGTGCCAGCAGCCTTACCCCGGGGACACTGAGGGAGACCCAGTACTTC	CASSLTPGTLRETQYF
TRBD1	few	TRBJ2-7	TRBV7-9	TGTGCCAGCAGTTCTCCCGACAGGGACCACGAGCAGTACTTC	CASSSPDRDHEQYF
TRBD1	NA	TRBJ1-2	TRBV4-1	TGCGCCAGCAGCCAAGAAAGCCTCGGGACAGGGGATGGCTACACCTTC	CASSQESLGTGDGYTF
NA	NA	TRBJ1-2	TRBV7-2	TGTGCCAGCAGCCCTGACAGGTTCCCAGTTCGCTACACCTTC	CASSPDRFPVRYTF
NA	few	TRBJ2-7	TRBV5-5	TGTGCCAGCAGCCCGGACATTTGGTCCTACGAGCAGTACTTC	CASSPDIWSYEQYF
NA	many	TRBJ2-1	TRBV4-2	TGTGCCAGCAGCCAAGGGGGGGAGAATGAGCAGTTCTTC	CASSQGGENEQFF
NA	NA	TRBJ2-5	TRBV20-1	TGCAGTACCGACCATCTACAAGAGACCCAGTACTTC	CSTDHLQETQYF
NA	few	TRBJ2-7	TRBV6-1	TGTGCCAGCAGGGAAGCGAACTCCTACGAGCAGTACTTC	CASREANSYEQYF
NA	many	TRBJ2-5	TRBV9	TGTGCCAGCAGCGTAGGCAGCCAACCTGGGGAGACCCAGTACTTC	CASSVGSQPGETQYF
TRBD2	NA	TRBJ2-1	TRBV20-1	TGCAGTGCAGACGGACTAGCGGGCAATGAGCAGTTCTTC	CSADGLAGNEQFF
NA	NA	TRBJ1-4	TRBV29-1	TGCAGCGTTGAGGGAGATGCAACTAATGAAAAACTGTTTTTT	CSVEGDATNEKLFF
TRBD2	NA	TRBJ2-1	TRBV11-2	TGTGCCAGCAGCTTTCTTACTGCGGGGGGAAATGAGCAGTTCTTC	CASSFLTAGGNEQFF
NA	NA	TRBJ1-2	TRBV7-3	TGTGCCAGCAGCGGTCTAGGAGACGGCTACACCTTC	CASSGLGDGYTF
TRBD2	NA	TRBJ2-7	TRBV5-1	TGCGCCAGCAGCTTTGGACTAGCGGGGGGAACCTACGAGCAGTACTTC	CASSFGLAGGTYEQYF
TRBD1	NA	TRBJ2-6	TRBV6-5	TGCGCCAGCAGCTGGACAGGGTCTGGGGCCAACGTCCTGACTTTC	CASSWTGSGANVLTF
NA	NA	TRBJ1-2	TRBV9	TGTGCCAGCAGCGAGACCTGGGACCGAGGTTATGGCTACACCTTC	CASSETWDRGYGYTF
NA	NA	TRBJ1-1	TRBV7-9	TGTGCCAGCAGGTTCTCCGGGACCACTAATGAAGCTTTCTTT	CASRFSGTTNEAFF
NA	NA	TRBJ1-1	TRBV5-1	TGCGCCAGCAGTCGGCTACAGGGAGTGAACACTGAAGCTTTCTTT	CASSRLQGVNTEAFF
TRBD1	NA	TRBJ1-1	TRBV29-1	TGCAGCGTTCGGACAGGGGAGAACACTGAAGCTTTCTTT	CSVRTGENTEAFF
NA	NA	TRBJ1-2	TRBV15	TGTGCCACTAGCAGAGACACCACCCTCTATGGCTACACCTTC	CATSRDTTLYGYTF
TRBD1	few	TRBJ2-7	TRBV27	TGTGCCAGCAGTATCTTACCCGGGACAGGGCCCTACGAGCAGTACTTC	CASSILPGTGPYEQYF
TRBD1	NA	TRBJ2-7	TRBV2	TGTGCCAGCACCGGGACAGGGAGGTACGAGCAGTACTTC	CASTGTGRYEQYF
NA	few	TRBJ2-7	TRBV7-3	TGTGCCAGCAGCTTATTTTGGAGCAATGAGCAGTACTTC	CASSLFWSNEQYF
TRBD2	NA	TRBJ2-7	TRBV3-1	TGTGCCAGCAGTTTTCCTAAAACTAGCGGGGGTTCCTACGAGCAGTACTTC	CASSFPKTSGGSYEQYF
TRBD1	NA	TRBJ1-6	TRBV7-2	TGTGCCAGCAGCTTAGAGGGGGCCCGGAATAATTCACCCCTCCACTTT	CASSLEGARNNSPLHF
NA	few	TRBJ1-2	TRBV5-5	TGTGCCAGCAGCCCCCCGTGGGCCTATGGCTACACCTTC	CASSPPWAYGYTF
NA	NA	TRBJ2-1	TRBV27	TGTGCCAGCAGTTTAATAGTTTCCCTCTACAATGAGCAGTTCTTC	CASSLIVSLYNEQFF
NA	NA	TRBJ2-7	TRBV28	TGTGCCAGCAGACTACAGGGTCCCTACGAGCAGTACTTC	CASRLQGPYEQYF
NA	few	TRBJ2-5	TRBV29-1	TGCAGCGTGACAGGCCTTCAAGAGACCCAGTACTTC	CSVTGLQETQYF
NA	NA	TRBJ2-7	TRBV24-1	TGTGCCACCAGTCCTGGGGCCGGGTTGCACGAGCAGTACTTC	CATSPGAGLHEQYF
TRBD2	few	TRBJ2-1	TRBV4-3	TGCGCCAGCAGCCAAGGACTAGCGGGGGGTTTGGAGGAGCAGTTCTTC	CASSQGLAGGLEEQFF
NA	NA	TRBJ2-1	TRBV15	TGTGCCACCAGCAGCGACCCGTTTTTGATCTCCTACAATGAGCAGTTCTTC	CATSSDPFLISYNEQFF
NA	NA	TRBJ2-3	TRBV12-3/TRBV12-4	TGTGCCAGCAGTTCCTATATTGGAGCACCGACAGATACGCAGTATTTT	CASSSYIGAPTDTQYF
NA	NA	TRBJ2-6	TRBV6-1	TGTGCCAGCGGTCTTGGGACATCTCGGGACTCTGGGGCCAACGTCCTGACTTTC	CASGLGTSRDSGANVLTF
TRBD2	NA	TRBJ2-7	TRBV15	TGTGCCACCAGCAGAGGGACTAGCGGGAACGAGCAGTACTTC	CATSRGTSGNEQYF
NA	NA	TRBJ2-6	TRBV27	TGTGCCAGCAGTAGTGTTATCAGTAGGGGGATGTCTGGGGCCAGCGTCCTGACTTTC	CASSSVISRGMSGASVLTF
TRBD1	few	TRBJ2-3	TRBV20-1	TGCAGTGCTACCCGCCCCGCAGGGGGCCGTACAGATACGCAGTATTTT	CSATRPAGGRTDTQYF
NA	NA	TRBJ2-3	TRBV4-1	TGCGCCAGCAGCCCGACAGTCATCACAGATACGCAGTATTTT	CASSPTVITDTQYF
NA	NA	TRBJ1-2	TRBV4-3	TGCGCCAGCAGCCAAGGAGACGGAGGCTATGGCTACACCTTC	CASSQGDGGYGYTF
TRBD2	NA	TRBJ2-1	TRBV5-1	TGCGCCGGCAGCTTGGCCGCGGGGGGCTACAATGAGCAGTTCTTC	CAGSLAAGGYNEQFF
NA	few	TRBJ2-7	TRBV5-1	TGCGCCAGCAGCTTGGATTCCTGGGGATACGAGCAGTACTTC	CASSLDSWGYEQYF
NA	NA	TRBJ2-3	TRBV12-3/TRBV12-4	TGTGCCAGCAGTTTATATGGTGGGGCGCCCGACACAGATACGCAGTATTTT	CASSLYGGAPDTDTQYF
TRBD2	NA	TRBJ2-5	TRBV28	TGTGCCAGCAGTTTGATCGGAGGCTTGGGGGGGCAAGAGACCCAGTACTTC	CASSLIGGLGGQETQYF
TRBD2	NA	TRBJ2-7	TRBV5-1	TGCGCCAGCAGCTTGGGAGCGGGGGGGCTGAACGAGCAGTACTTC	CASSLGAGGLNEQYF
NA	NA	TRBJ2-2	TRBV28	TGTGCCAGCAGCCCGCCCCTTCCGAACACCGGGGAGCTGTTTTTT	CASSPPLPNTGELFF
NA	NA	TRBJ2-1	TRBV7-6	TGTGCCAGCAGCTTAAAAGACTATGAGCAGGTCTTC	CASSLKDYEQVF
NA	few	TRBJ1-1	TRBV6-6	TGTGCCAGCAGTTACTCGCCAAGGGACGGTGCTGAAGCTTTCTTT	CASSYSPRDGAEAFF